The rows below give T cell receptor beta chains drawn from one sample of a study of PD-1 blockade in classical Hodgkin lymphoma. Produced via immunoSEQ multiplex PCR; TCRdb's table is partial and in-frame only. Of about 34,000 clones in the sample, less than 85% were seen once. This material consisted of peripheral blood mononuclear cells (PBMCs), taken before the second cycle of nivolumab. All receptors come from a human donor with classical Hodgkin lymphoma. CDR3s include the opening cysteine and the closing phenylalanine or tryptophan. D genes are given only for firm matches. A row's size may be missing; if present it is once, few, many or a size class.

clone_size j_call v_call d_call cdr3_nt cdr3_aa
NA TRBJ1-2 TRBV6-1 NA TGTGCCAGCAGTTGGACAAGCTCCTATGGCTACACCTTC CASSWTSSYGYTF
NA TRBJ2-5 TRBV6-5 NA TGTGCCAGCAGTTACTCGAGTCTGGGGTGGGAAGAGACCCAGTACTTC CASSYSSLGWEETQYF
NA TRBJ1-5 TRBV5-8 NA TGTGCCAGCAGCTTGAGTAGCCGCAATCAGCCCCAGCATTTT CASSLSSRNQPQHF
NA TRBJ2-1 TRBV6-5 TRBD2 TGTGCCAGCAGTTACGGGCTAGCGGGGGGGCACGAGCAGTTCTTC CASSYGLAGGHEQFF
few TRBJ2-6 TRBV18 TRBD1 TGTGCCAGCTCACCACAGAGGACAGGGAATACTGGGGCCAACGTCCTGACTTTC CASSPQRTGNTGANVLTF
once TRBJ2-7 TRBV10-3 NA TGTGCCATCAGTGATCCGGCCTCCTACGAGCAGTACTTC CAISDPASYEQYF
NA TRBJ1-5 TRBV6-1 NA TGTGCCAGCAAAGAAGTGGCAGGGGATCAGCCCCAGCATTTT CASKEVAGDQPQHF
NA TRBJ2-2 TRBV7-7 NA TGTGCCAGCAGCTTAGAGCGTCACGGGGAGCTGTTTTTT CASSLERHGELFF
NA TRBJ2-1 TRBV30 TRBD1 TGTGCCTGGAAATATGACAGGGTGGGTGAGCAGTTCTTC CAWKYDRVGEQFF
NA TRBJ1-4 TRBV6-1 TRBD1 TGTGCCAGCAGTGGCCATCCGGGACAGGGGGCGTCAGGATCTAATGAAAAACTGTTTTTT CASSGHPGQGASGSNEKLFF
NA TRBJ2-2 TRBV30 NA TGTGCCTGGAGCCCGGGACTTAACACCGGGGAGCTGTTTTTT CAWSPGLNTGELFF
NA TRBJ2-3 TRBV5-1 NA TGCGCCAGCAGCTTTTCGGGCGGGGCTGGGGATACGCAGTATTTT CASSFSGGAGDTQYF
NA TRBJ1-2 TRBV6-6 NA TGTGCCAGCAGTACACCGCGCAGGGGTCACTATGGCTACACCTTC CASSTPRRGHYGYTF
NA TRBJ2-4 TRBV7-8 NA TGTGCCAGCCACAGTCCTGAGAACATTCAGTACTTC CASHSPENIQYF
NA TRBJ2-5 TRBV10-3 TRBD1 TGTGCCATCAGTGAGCCTATGGGAGGACAGGGAAGGCGAGAGACCCAGTACTTC CAISEPMGGQGRRETQYF
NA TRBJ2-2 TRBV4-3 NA TGCGCCAGCAGCCCCTTGGCGGGGGCCGACACCGGGGAGCTGTTTTTT CASSPLAGADTGELFF
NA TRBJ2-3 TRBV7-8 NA TGTGCCAGCGGACGGCTACCCTTTGGTACGCAGTATTTT CASGRLPFGTQYF
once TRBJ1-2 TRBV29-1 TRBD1 TGCAGCGTTTTTAGGACAGGGCTTGGCTACACCTTC CSVFRTGLGYTF
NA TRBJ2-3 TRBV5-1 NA TGCGCCAGCAGCTTGGGTGGCGGGAAAGATACGCAGTATTTT CASSLGGGKDTQYF
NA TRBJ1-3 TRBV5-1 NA TGCGCCAGCAGCTTGGGAGTGCAGGAAAACACCATATATTTT CASSLGVQENTIYF
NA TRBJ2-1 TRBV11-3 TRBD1 TGTGCCAGCTCCCCGTCGATGACAGGGAACGATGAGCAGTTCTTC CASSPSMTGNDEQFF
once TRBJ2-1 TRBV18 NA TGTGCCAGCTCACCAAATTGGGGCTCCTACAATGAGCAGTTCTTC CASSPNWGSYNEQFF
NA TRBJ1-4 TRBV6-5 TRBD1 TGTGCCAGCAGGGGACAGGGGACGGCTAATGAAAAACTGTTTTTT CASRGQGTANEKLFF
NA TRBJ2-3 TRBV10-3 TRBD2 TGTGCCATCAGTGGTGGGACTAGCGGGGGGCAAGATACGCAGTATTTT CAISGGTSGGQDTQYF
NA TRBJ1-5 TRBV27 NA TGTGCCAGCAGTTTATGGGACCTGAACGATAGCAATCAGCCCCAGCATTTT CASSLWDLNDSNQPQHF
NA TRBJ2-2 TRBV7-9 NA TGTGCCAGCAGCCGGAAAACTAGTACCGGGGAGCTGTTTTTT CASSRKTSTGELFF
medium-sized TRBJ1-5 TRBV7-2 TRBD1 TGTGCCAGCAGCTTAAGGGGGACAGGATCTTATCAGCCCCAGCATTTT CASSLRGTGSYQPQHF
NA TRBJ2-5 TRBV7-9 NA TGTGCCAGCAGCTCAGTCTCGGAGACCCAGTACTTC CASSSVSETQYF
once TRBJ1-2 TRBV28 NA TGTGCCAGCAGTTACAGGGTAGACTATGGCTACACCTTC CASSYRVDYGYTF
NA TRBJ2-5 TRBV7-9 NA TGTGCCAGCAGTTTCCCGCGAAGAGGGGAGACCCAGTACTTC CASSFPRRGETQYF
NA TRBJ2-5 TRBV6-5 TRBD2 TGTGCCAGCAGTTCGTCGGGGGGAATAGGAGAGACCCAGTACTTC CASSSSGGIGETQYF
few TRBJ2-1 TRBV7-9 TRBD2 TGTGCCAGCAGCTTCGGGGGGGAGATTGAGCAGTTCTTC CASSFGGEIEQFF